The TCR beta chain under discussion was sequenced for a study of identical twins. Germline V CDR1 and CDR2: MNHEY, SVGEGT. CDR3 size: 16 residues. The germline V and J ends were trimmed by 0 bases and 3 bases, with 12 bases remaining between them. From the 5' RACE reads, TCRdb called clonotypes with MiXCR, one entry per CDR3 protein. The data contain 200,000 to 250,000 distinct CDR3 sequences, 7.5% of them singletons. The same data also contributed to another study, on yellow fever vaccine responses in identical twins.

The receptor was isolated from a woman aged 18-29 years in good health. V usage is TRBV6-2 or TRBV6-3 and J usage is TRBJ1-5; tentatively, D is TRBD1 (6 bases). The specimen sequenced was memory (CD45RO+) T cells sorted from blood. Here the CDR3 reads CASSYSNAGVNQPQHF. In DNA, the CDR3 is TGTGCCAGCAGTTACTCGAATGCAGGGGTCAATCAGCCCCAGCATTTT.